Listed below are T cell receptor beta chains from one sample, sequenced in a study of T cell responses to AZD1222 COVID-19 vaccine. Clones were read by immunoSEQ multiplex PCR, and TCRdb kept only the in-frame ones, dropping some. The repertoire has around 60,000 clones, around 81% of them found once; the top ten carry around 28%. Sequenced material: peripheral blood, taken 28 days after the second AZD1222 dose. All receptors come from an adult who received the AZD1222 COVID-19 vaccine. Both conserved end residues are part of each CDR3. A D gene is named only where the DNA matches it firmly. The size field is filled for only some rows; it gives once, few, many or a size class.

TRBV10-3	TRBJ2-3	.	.	TGTGCCATCAGCCCCCGGGCGCGGGACGGTACAGATACGCAGTATTTT	CAISPRARDGTDTQYF
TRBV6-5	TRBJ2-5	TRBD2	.	TGTGCCAGCAGACTGACTAGCGTCCAAGAGACCCAGTACTTC	CASRLTSVQETQYF
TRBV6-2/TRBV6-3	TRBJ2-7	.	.	TGTGCCAGCAGTTACCACTCATACGAGCAGTACTTC	CASSYHSYEQYF
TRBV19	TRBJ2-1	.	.	TGTGCCAGTGGACTTGATGGAAGCTCCTACAATGAGCAGTTCTTC	CASGLDGSSYNEQFF
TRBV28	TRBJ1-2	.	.	TGTGCCACCACCCCGAGGGCTGCCTACTATGGCTACACCTTC	CATTPRAAYYGYTF
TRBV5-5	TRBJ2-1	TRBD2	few	TGTGCCAGCAGCTTTAGATCTAGCGGTCCCTCTGGGTATGAGCAGTTCTTC	CASSFRSSGPSGYEQFF
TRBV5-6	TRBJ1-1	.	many	TGTGCCAGCAGCCTTGTCGGTACTGAAGCTTTCTTT	CASSLVGTEAFF
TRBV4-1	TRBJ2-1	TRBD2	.	TGCGCCAGCAGCCAAGTCACTAGCGGGACCTACAATGAGCAGTTCTTC	CASSQVTSGTYNEQFF
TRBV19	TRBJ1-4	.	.	TGTGCCAGTAGTTCCGGGGGCCTAAATGAAAAACTGTTTTTT	CASSSGGLNEKLFF
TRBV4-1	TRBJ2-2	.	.	TGCGCCAGCGGGGTTGAGGGCCAGACCGGGGAGCTGTTTTTT	CASGVEGQTGELFF
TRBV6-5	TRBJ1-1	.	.	TGTGCCAGCAGTTACTCCCGGGGCGCCGATGAAGCTTTCTTT	CASSYSRGADEAFF
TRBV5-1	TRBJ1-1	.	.	TGCGCCAGCAGCTTGAGGCGTGCAGGGCACACTGAAGCTTTCTTT	CASSLRRAGHTEAFF
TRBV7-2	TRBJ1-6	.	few	TGTGCCAGCAGCCAGGACACAAGCTCCTATAATTCACCCCTCCACTTT	CASSQDTSSYNSPLHF
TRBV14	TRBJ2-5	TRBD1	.	TGTGCCAGCAGCCGTGACAGGGTCTCAGGGACCCAGTACTTC	CASSRDRVSGTQYF
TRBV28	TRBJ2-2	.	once	TGTGCCAGCAGTCTCAGGGTCCCCGGGGAGCTGTTTTTT	CASSLRVPGELFF
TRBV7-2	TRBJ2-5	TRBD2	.	TGTGCCAGCCATCCGGGACTAGCGGGAGTTACCCTCAGGGACTTC	CASHPGLAGVTLRDF
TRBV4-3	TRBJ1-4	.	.	TGCGCCAGCAGCCAAGAGGCAACTAATGAAAAACTGTTTTTT	CASSQEATNEKLFF
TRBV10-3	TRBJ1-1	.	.	TGTGCCATCAGTGAGACGGGGCTAGGTGAAGCTTTCTTT	CAISETGLGEAFF